These 14 T cell receptor beta chains came from one sample sequenced in a study of OX40 agonist ivuxolimab in advanced cancers. Data came from immunoSEQ multiplex PCR; TCRdb stores just in-frame clones and leaves some out. The table records around 80,000 clones, around 87% of them present only once. Sequenced material: CD4+ or CD8+ T cells sorted from blood, taken in a trial of the OX40 agonist ivuxolimab. Receptors were obtained from an adult with an advanced solid tumor such as melanoma, head and neck, liver or kidney cancer.

The genes are TRBV19 and TRBJ2-2; the D is unclear. Looked up from germline, CDR1 is LNHDA and CDR2 is SQIVND (reference sequence). V was cut by 0 bases and J by 0 bases, with 8 bases left in between. This CDR3 contains 16 residues. The CDR3, as DNA: TGTGCCAGTAGTATAGATGTGCCCCCGAACACCGGGGAGCTGTTTTTT. This encodes CASSIDVPPNTGELFF.

The chain carries TRBV6-5 and TRBJ2-2; D is possibly TRBD2 (6 bases). This CDR3 is 15 amino acids long. Germline CDR1 is MNHEY and CDR2 is SVGAGI. V was cut by 6 bases and J by 3 bases, with 14 bases left in between. CDR3 nucleotides: TGTGCCAGCAGCCGCCCGGGACTCGACACCGGGGAGCTGTTTTTT. It codes for CASSRPGLDTGELFF.

This rearrangement joins TRBV9 to TRBJ2-5, with D tentatively TRBD2 (6 bases). V lost 0 bases to trimming and J lost 1 base, with 10 bases between them. Germline V gene lookup returns CDR1 SGDLS and CDR2 YYNGEE. The CDR3 length is 15 residues. CDR3 in amino acids: CASSVGGDPQETQYF. The CDR3, as DNA: TGTGCCAGCAGCGTAGGCGGGGATCCCCAAGAGACCCAGTACTTC.

The J gene is TRBJ1-5, the V gene TRBV2, with 9 bases aligning to TRBD1. The CDR3 is 15 residues long. V lost 4 bases and J lost 2; bases outside the gene matches: 3. Germline V gene data show CDR1 as SNHLY and CDR2 as FYNNEI. The chain's CDR3 is CASSGRDRGNQPQHF. The CDR3 DNA sequence: TGTGCCAGCAGTGGCCGGGACAGGGGCAATCAGCCCCAGCATTTT.

The chain recombines TRBV2 with TRBJ2-1; no reliable D call. The CDR3 sequence is 13 residues long. Germline values: CDR1 SNHLY, CDR2 FYNNEI. The DNA of the CDR3 is TGTGCGAGCCCCTTGAGCTCCTACAATGAGCAGTTCTTC. It specifies CASPLSSYNEQFF.

This chain connects TRBV11-2 to TRBJ2-2; a weak D match, TRBD2 (6 bases). The V end lost 5 bases, the J end lost 7 bases, and 20 bases lay between the germline ends. The CDR3 length is 16 residues. Germline V gene sequence: CDR1 SGHAT, CDR2 FQNNGV. The DNA of the CDR3 is TGTGCCAGCAGCAAAGTGGAGGGAACGATACGCGGGGAGCTGTTTTTT. As protein: CASSKVEGTIRGELFF.

This clone was seen once. The rearrangement uses TRBV14 and TRBJ2-3, with TRBD1 identical over 9 bases. After removal of 5 bases from V and 6 bases from J, the junction contained 6 bases not matched to a gene. This CDR3 is 14 amino acids long. CDR1 is SGHDN, CDR2 FVKESK, per germline. The CDR3 DNA follows: TGTGCCAGCAGCGCGGGACAGGGTTTCGATACGCAGTATTTT. Translating gives CASSAGQGFDTQYF.

Worth noting for this clone: The sample holds other DNA sequences that translate to the same CDR3. The CDR3 here is CASSPGTGYEQYV. The CDR3 nucleotides are TGTGCCAGCTCACCGGGCACAGGCTACGAGCAGTACGTC. The V and J genes are TRBV18 and TRBJ2-7, with TRBD1 as a possible D gene (5 bases). The CDR3 sequence is 13 residues long. V was cut by 3 bases and J by 3 bases, with 9 bases left in between. Looked up from germline, CDR1 is KGHSH and CDR2 is LQKENI.

The rearrangement links TRBV10-1 to TRBJ2-3; TRBD2 matches at 8 bases. J gave up 4 bases and V 8 bases, and 8 bases lay outside the gene matches. The V gene's germline CDR1 is WNHNN and CDR2 SYGVQD (reference sequence). The CDR3 consists of 14 residues. The CDR3 protein is CASLTRGGPDTQYF. For the CDR3, the DNA is TGCGCCAGCTTAACCCGGGGGGGGCCAGATACGCAGTATTTT.

The genes are TRBV15 and TRBJ1-2; D gene ambiguous. The CDR3 totals 11 residues. V shed 5 bases and J shed 5 bases, with 6 bases lying between them. Germline values: CDR1 LNHNV, CDR2 YYDKDF (reference sequence). The CDR3 region is CATSGKYGYTF. CDR3 nucleotide sequence: TGTGCCACCAGCGGGAAGTATGGCTACACCTTC.

The genes are TRBV19 and TRBJ1-1, with TRBD1 matching over 9 bases. This CDR3 region has 13 residues. Germline lookup yields CDR1 LNHDA and CDR2 SQIVND (reference sequence). V shed 8 bases, J shed 4 bases, and the junction held 5 bases outside the gene matches. CDR3 DNA sequence: TGTGCCAGTCTTCCGACAGGGGGCACTGAAGCTTTCTTT. Translated: CASLPTGGTEAFF.

The rearrangement joins TRBV2 to TRBJ2-5, with TRBD1 matching 10 bases. The CDR3 is 15 amino acids. With 7 bases clipped from V and 5 bases from J, the junction kept 10 bases outside the gene matches. Germline V gives CDR1 SNHLY, CDR2 FYNNEI. Here the CDR3 reads CASINDRGRGETQYF. The CDR3, as DNA: TGTGCCAGCATCAACGACAGGGGGCGAGGGGAGACCCAGTACTTC.

This clone has a single count. This sequence joins TRBV9 and TRBJ2-3; D is perhaps TRBD1 or TRBD2 (5 bases each). The V end lost 5 bases, the J end lost 5 bases, and 15 bases lay between the germline ends. This CDR3 spans 14 amino acids. Germline V gene lookup returns CDR1 SGDLS and CDR2 YYNGEE. The CDR3 nucleotides read TGTGCCAGCAGGGGACCTAGGGAGCTAGATACGCAGTATTTT. This translates into CASRGPRELDTQYF. Looking up the rest from reference TRBV9 and TRBJ2-3 gives the full variable domain: DSGVTQTPKHLITATGQRVTLRCSPRSGDLSVYWYQQSLDQGLQFLIQYYNGEERAKGNILERFSAQQFPDLHSELNLSSLELGDSALYFCASRGPRELDTQYFGPGTRLTVL.

The rearrangement joins TRBV6-5 to TRBJ1-5; D is perhaps TRBD1 (5 bases). Germline V CDR1 and CDR2: MNHEY, SVGAGI. V lost 5 bases, J lost 15 bases, and 23 bases lay in between. The length of the CDR3 is 14 residues. The CDR3 DNA is TGTGCCAGCAGTAAAATCGGGACGACGGAACAGAGGCATTTT. Encoded protein: CASSKIGTTEQRHF.